The sequence of this T cell receptor beta chain was determined in a study of cytomegalovirus exposure and HLA in healthy donors. Points from the study as a whole: Most subjects' HLA-A and HLA-B alleles were reportedly predicted from TCR beta sequences. There were reportedly fewer N-insertions in an Asian-associated ancestry cluster than the approximately 600-donor mean, in a later analysis. The study listed some 160 cytomegalovirus-associated TCR beta chains. Published work reported that the classifier diagnosed cytomegalovirus status with high specificity and sensitivity.

This CDR3 region has 15 residues. V was cut by 4 bases and J by 0 bases, with 10 bases left in between. Germline values: CDR1 SGHRS, CDR2 YFSETQ. PCR employed 60 Vbeta and 13 Jbeta primers. Produced via immunoSEQ multiplex PCR; TCRdb's table is partial and in-frame only. The table has about 180,000 clones, 81% seen once. On this clone itself: Antigen unknown.

What was sequenced was PBMCs. The chain is built from TRBV5-1 and TRBJ2-2; D is ambiguous. The receptor's source is a woman aged 30 to 39 in good health and CMV-seronegative. In DNA, the CDR3 is TGCGCCAGCAGCCGCGAAACAGCGAACACCGGGGAGCTGTTTTTT. It encodes CASSRETANTGELFF.